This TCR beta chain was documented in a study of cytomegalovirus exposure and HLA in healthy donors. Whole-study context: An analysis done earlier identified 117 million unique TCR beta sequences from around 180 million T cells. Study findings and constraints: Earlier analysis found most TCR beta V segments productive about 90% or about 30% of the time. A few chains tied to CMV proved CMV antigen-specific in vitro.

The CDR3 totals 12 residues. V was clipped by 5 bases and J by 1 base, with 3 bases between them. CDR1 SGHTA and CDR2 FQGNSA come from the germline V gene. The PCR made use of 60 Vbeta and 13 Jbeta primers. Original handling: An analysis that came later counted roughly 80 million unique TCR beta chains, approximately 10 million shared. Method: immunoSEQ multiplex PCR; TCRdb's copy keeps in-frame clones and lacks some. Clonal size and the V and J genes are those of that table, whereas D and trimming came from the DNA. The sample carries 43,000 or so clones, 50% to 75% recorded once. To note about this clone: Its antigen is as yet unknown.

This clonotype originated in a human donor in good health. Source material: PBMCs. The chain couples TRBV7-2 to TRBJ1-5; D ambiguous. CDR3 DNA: TGTGCCAGCAGCGGCAGCAATCAGCCCCAGCATTTT. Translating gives CASSGSNQPQHF.